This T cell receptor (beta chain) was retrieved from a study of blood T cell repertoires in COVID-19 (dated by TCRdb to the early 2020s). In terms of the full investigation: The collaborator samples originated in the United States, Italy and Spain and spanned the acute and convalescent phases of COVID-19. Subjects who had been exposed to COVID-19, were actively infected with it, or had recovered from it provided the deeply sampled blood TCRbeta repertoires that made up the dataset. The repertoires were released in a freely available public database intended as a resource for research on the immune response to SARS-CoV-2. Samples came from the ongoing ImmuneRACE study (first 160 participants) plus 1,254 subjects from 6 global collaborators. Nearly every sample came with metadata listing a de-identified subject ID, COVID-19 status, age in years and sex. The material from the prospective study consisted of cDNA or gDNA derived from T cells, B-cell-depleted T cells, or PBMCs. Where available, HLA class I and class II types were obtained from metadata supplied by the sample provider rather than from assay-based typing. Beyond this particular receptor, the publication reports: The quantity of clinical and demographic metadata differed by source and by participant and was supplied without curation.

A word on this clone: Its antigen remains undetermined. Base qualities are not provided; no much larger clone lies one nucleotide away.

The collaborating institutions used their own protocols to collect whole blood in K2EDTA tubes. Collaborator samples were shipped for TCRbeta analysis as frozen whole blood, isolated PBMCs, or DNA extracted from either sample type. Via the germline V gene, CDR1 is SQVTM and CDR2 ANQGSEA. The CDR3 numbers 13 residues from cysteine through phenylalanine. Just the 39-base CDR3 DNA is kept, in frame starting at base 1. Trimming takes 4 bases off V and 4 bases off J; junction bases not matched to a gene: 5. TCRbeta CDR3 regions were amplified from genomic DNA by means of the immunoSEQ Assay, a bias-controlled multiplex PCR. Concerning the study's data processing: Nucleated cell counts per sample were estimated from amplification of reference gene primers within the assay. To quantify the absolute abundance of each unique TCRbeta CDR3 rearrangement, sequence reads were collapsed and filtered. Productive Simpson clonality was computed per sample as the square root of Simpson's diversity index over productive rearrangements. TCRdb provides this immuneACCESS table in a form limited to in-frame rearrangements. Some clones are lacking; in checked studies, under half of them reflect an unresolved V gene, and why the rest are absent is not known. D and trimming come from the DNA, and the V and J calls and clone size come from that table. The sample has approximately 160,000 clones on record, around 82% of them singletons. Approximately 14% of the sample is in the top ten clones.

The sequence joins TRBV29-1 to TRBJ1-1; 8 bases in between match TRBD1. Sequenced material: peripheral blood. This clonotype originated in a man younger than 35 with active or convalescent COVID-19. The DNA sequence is TGCAGCGTTGGTATCACAGGGGGCACTGAAGCTTTCTTT. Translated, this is CSVGITGGTEAFF.